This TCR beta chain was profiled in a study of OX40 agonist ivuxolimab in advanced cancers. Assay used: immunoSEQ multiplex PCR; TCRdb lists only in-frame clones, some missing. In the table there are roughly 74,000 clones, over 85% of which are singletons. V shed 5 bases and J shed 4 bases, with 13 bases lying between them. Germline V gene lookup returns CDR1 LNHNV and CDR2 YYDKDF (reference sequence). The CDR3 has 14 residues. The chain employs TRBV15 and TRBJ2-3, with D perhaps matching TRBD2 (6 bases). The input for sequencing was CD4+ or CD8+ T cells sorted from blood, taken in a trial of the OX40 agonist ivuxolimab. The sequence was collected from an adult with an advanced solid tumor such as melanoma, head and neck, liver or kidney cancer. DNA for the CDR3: TGTGCCACCAGCCCGAGTCCGGGAGCAGATACGCAGTATTTT. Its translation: CATSPSPGADTQYF.